A single sample gave rise to the 9 T cell receptor beta chains below, sequenced in a study of T cell repertoires in cytomegalovirus infection. TCRdb re-called the reads through MiXCR, storing one row per CDR3 protein. In the table there are about 770,000 distinct CDR3 sequences, 25% to 35% of which are singletons. These receptors have no identified antigens. The sample consisted of cultured CD8+ T cells from PBMCs, taken from culture after CMV antigen stimulation. The source is a human donor in good health (CMV status not recorded). Some clones in this sample may be carry-over from other donors' samples.

This clonotype was seen ten or more times. This chain joins TRBV7-8 and TRBJ1-1, with D tentatively TRBD1 (6 bases). Trimming removed 1 base at V and 9 bases at J, with 15 bases between. Germline V lookup: CDR1 SGHVS, CDR2 FQNEAQ. There are 14 residues in the CDR3. The CDR3 coding sequence is TGTGCCAGCAGCTTAGTGGGGCCAGGGGACCAAGCTTTCTTT. Translating gives CASSLVGPGDQAFF.

In this sample, this clonotype turned up a few times. This chain links TRBV11-1 with TRBJ2-3; the match to TRBD2 covers 12 bases. Losses at the gene ends were 9 bases for V and 3 bases for J; bases not matched to a gene: 1. The CDR3 totals 13 residues. Germline V lookup: CDR1 SGHAT, CDR2 FQDESV (reference sequence). The CDR3 DNA reads as TGTGCCAGTACTAGCGGGGGGACAGATACGCAGTATTTT. Protein product: CASTSGGTDTQYF.

This clonotype has more than one count but fewer than ten. This rearrangement joins TRBV5-1 to TRBJ1-1; perhaps TRBD1 as D (5 bases). Germline CDR1 reads SGHRS; CDR2 reads YFSETQ. V lost 3 bases to trimming and J lost 2 bases, with 17 bases between them. The CDR3 contains 16 residues. CDR3 in amino acids: CASSYRVGDTNTEAFF. CDR3 in DNA: TGCGCCAGCAGCTACCGGGTAGGGGATACAAACACTGAAGCTTTCTTT.

The chain recombines TRBV7-9 with TRBJ2-3; TRBD2 is a possible D gene (6 bases). Germline V CDR1 and CDR2: SEHNR, FQNEAQ (reference sequence). The CDR3 is 12 amino acids. The V and J ends lost 4 bases and 6 bases respectively, with 8 bases between them. CDR3 protein: CASSWAGDTQYF. The DNA for the CDR3 is TGTGCCAGCAGCTGGGCGGGGGATACGCAGTATTTT.

This clonotype has ten or more counts. DNA of the CDR3: TGTGCCAGCAGTACCAATCCGAACACCGGGGAGCTGTTTTTT. Translation: CASSTNPNTGELFF. The chain carries TRBV7-6 and TRBJ2-2; D remains ambiguous. The germline gives CDR1 SGHVS, CDR2 FNYEAQ. Between the trimmed V and J ends, which lost 6 bases and 0 bases, there was a span of 8 bases. The CDR3 contains 14 residues.

The sample holds a few counts of this clonotype. CDR3: CASSSLGIAGAQGTTWEQYF. CDR3 in DNA: TGTGCCAGCAGTTCCCTCGGGATAGCGGGGGCCCAGGGGACTACTTGGGAGCAGTACTTC. This chain uses TRBV6-5 with TRBJ2-7, with 9 bases lining up with TRBD2. Germline CDR1 reads MNHEY; CDR2 reads SVGAGI. J lost 7 bases, V lost 4 bases, and 26 bases had no gene match. The CDR3 is made up of 20 amino acids.

This clonotype was detected only a few times. The chain is built from TRBV19 and TRBJ1-1; possibly TRBD1 for D (5 bases). Germline lookup yields CDR1 LNHDA and CDR2 SQIVND (reference sequence). V gave up 7 bases and J gave up 1 base, with 13 bases separating them. The CDR3 is made up of 14 amino acids. CDR3 amino acids: CASTLGRQNTEAFF. CDR3 sequence (DNA): TGTGCCAGTACCCTGGGACGACAGAACACTGAAGCTTTCTTT. The full variable domain, rest sourced from reference TRBV19 and TRBJ1-1, is DGGITQSPKYLFRKEGQNVTLSCEQNLNHDAMYWYRQDPGQGLRLIYYSQIVNDFQKGDIAEGYSVSREKKESFPLTVTSAQKNPTAFYLCASTLGRQNTEAFFGQGTRLTVV.

The rearrangement uses TRBV9 and TRBJ1-1, with D hard to call. The germline V gene encodes CDR1 SGDLS and CDR2 YYNGEE. The CDR3 sequence is 14 residues long. Between the trimmed V and J ends, which lost 0 bases and 3 bases, there was a span of 9 bases. For the CDR3, the DNA is TGTGCCAGCAGCGTAGCTGGAGAATACACTGAAGCTTTCTTT. It encodes CASSVAGEYTEAFF.

This clonotype was detected only a few times. The chain is built from TRBV7-6 and TRBJ2-5; 15 bases map to TRBD2. Per the germline V gene, CDR1 is SGHVS and CDR2 is FNYEAQ. The CDR3 sequence is 17 residues long. J was trimmed by 5 bases and V by 4 bases; bases with no gene match: 8. CDR3 residues: CASSSGTSGGFRETQYF. The CDR3 DNA reads as TGTGCCAGCAGCTCTGGGACTAGCGGGGGGTTTCGGGAGACCCAGTACTTC.